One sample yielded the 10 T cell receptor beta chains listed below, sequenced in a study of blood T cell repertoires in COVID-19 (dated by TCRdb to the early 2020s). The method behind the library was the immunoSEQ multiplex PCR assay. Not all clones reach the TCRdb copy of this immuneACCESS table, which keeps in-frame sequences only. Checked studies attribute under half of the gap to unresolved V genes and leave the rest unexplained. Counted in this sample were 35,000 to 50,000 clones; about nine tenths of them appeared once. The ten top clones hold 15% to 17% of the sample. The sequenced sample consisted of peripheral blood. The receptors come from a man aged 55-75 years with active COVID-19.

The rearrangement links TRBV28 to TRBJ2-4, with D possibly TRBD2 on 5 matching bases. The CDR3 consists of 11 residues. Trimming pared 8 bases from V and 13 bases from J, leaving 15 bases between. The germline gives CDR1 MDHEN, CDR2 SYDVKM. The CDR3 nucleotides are TGTGCCAGCGGCTCCGGTAGACTACAGTACTTC. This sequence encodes CASGSGRLQYF.

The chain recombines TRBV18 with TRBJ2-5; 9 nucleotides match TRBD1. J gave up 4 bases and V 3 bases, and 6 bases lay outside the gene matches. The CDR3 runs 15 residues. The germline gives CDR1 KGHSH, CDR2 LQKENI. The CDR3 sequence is CASSPGTGGRETQYF. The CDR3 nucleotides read TGTGCCAGCTCACCGGGAACAGGGGGCCGAGAGACCCAGTACTTC.

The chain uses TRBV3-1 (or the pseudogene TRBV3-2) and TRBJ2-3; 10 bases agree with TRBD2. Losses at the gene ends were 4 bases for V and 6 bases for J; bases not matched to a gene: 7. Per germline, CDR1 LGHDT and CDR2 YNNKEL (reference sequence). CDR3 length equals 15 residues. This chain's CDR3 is CASSLRASGSDTQYF. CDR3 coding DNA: TGTGCCAGCAGCCTACGGGCTAGCGGGAGTGATACGCAGTATTTT.

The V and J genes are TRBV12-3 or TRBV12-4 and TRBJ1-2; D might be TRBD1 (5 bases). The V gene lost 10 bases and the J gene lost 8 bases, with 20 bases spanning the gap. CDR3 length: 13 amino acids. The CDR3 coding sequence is TGTGCCACCACAACGGGGGGTTTGATAGGCTACACCTTC. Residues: CATTTGGLIGYTF.

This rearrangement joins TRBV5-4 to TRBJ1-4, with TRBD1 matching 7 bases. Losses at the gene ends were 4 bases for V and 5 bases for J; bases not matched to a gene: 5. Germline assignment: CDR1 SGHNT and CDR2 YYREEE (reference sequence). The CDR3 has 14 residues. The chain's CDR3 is CASSRGDRNEKLFF. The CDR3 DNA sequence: TGTGCCAGCAGCCGCGGGGACAGAAATGAAAAACTGTTTTTT.

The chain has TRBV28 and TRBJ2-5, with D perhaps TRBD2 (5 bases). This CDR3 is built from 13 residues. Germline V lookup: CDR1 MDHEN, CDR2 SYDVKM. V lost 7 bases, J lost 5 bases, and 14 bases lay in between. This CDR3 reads CASNSPGVETQYF. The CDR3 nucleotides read TGTGCCAGCAACTCCCCCGGGGTCGAGACCCAGTACTTC.

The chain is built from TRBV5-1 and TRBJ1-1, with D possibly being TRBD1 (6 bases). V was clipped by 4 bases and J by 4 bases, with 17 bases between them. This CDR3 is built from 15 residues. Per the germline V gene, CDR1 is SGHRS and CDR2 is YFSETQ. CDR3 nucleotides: TGCGCCAGCAGCCCACCCTCAGGGGAGGGCACTGAAGCTTTCTTT. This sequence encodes CASSPPSGEGTEAFF.

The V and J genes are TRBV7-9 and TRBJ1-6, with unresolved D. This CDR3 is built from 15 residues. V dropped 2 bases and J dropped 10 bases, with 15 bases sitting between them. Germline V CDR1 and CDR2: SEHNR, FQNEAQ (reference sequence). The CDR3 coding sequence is TGTGCCAGCAGCTTACTCGCGGCGAGAGGGTCACCCCTCCACTTT. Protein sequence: CASSLLAARGSPLHF.

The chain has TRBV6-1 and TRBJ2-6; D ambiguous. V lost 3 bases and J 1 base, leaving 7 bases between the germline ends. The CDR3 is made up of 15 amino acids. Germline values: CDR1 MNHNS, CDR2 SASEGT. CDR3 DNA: TGTGCCAGCAGTGACGGTTTTTCTGGGGCCAACGTCCTGACTTTC. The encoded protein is CASSDGFSGANVLTF.

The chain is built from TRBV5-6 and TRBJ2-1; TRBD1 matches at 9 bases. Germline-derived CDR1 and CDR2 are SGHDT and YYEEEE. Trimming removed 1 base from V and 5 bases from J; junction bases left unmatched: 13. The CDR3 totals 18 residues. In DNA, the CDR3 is TGTGCCAGCAGCTTGAGGTTTTTGAACAGGGGGCCTAACAATGAGCAGTTCTTC. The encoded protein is CASSLRFLNRGPNNEQFF.